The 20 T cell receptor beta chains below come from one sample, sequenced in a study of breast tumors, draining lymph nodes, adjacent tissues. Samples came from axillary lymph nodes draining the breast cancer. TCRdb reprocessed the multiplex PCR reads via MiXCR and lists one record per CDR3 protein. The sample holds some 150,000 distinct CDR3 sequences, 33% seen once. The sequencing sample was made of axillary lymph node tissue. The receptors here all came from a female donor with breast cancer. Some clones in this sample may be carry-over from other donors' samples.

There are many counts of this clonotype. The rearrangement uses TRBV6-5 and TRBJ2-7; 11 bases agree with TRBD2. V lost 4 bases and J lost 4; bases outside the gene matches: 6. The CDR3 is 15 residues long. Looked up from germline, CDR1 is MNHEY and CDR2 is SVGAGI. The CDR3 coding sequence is TGTGCCAGCAGTTCGCCGACTAGCGGGACGTACGAGCAGTACTTC. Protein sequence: CASSSPTSGTYEQYF.

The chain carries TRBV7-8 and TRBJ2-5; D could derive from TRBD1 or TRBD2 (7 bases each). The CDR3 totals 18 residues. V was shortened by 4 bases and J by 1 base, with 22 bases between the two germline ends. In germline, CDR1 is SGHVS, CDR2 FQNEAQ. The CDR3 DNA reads TGTGCCAGCAGCTCCAGACTAGCAGGGGGGCGGGTCCAAGAGACCCAGTACTTC. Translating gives CASSSRLAGGRVQETQYF.

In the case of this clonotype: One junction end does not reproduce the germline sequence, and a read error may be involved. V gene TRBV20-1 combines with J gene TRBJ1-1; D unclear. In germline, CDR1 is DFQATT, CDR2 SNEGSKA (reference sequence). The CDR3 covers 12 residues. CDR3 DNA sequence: TGCGGTGCCGTACCGGGTTTCACTGAAGCTTTCTTT. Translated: CGAVPGFTEAFF.

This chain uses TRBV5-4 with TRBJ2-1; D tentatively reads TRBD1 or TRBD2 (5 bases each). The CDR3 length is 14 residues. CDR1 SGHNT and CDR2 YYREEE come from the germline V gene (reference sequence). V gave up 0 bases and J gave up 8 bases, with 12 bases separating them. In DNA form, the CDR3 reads TGTGCCAGCAGCTTGGTGGGAGCAGGGTATGAGCAGTTCTTC. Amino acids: CASSLVGAGYEQFF. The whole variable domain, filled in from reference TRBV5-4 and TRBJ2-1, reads ETGVTQSPTHLIKTRGQQVTLRCSSQSGHNTVSWYQQALGQGPQFIFQYYREEENGRGNFPPRFSGLQFPNYSSELNVNALELDDSALYLCASSLVGAGYEQFFGPGTRLTVL.

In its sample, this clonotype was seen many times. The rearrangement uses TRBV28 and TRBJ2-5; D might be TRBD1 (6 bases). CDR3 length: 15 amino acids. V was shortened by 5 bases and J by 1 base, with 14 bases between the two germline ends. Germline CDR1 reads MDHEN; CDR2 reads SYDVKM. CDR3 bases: TGTGCCAGCAGTCCCGATCTCAGGGGCCAAGAGACCCAGTACTTC. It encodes CASSPDLRGQETQYF.

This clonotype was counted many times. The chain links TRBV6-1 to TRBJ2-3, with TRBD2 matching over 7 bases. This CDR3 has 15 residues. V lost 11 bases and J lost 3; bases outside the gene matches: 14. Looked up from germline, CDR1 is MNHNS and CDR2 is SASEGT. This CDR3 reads CASRGWEGITDTQYF. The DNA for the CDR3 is TGTGCCTCACGGGGGTGGGAGGGTATAACAGATACGCAGTATTTT.

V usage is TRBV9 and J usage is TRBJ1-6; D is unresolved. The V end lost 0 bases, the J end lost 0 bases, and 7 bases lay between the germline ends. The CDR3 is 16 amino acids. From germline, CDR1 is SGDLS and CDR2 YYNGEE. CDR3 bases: TGTGCCAGCAGCGTAGGTGGAGGCTCCTATAATTCACCCCTCCACTTT. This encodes CASSVGGGSYNSPLHF. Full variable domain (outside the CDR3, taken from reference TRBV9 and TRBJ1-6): DSGVTQTPKHLITATGQRVTLRCSPRSGDLSVYWYQQSLDQGLQFLIQYYNGEERAKGNILERFSAQQFPDLHSELNLSSLELGDSALYFCASSVGGGSYNSPLHFGNGTRLTVT.

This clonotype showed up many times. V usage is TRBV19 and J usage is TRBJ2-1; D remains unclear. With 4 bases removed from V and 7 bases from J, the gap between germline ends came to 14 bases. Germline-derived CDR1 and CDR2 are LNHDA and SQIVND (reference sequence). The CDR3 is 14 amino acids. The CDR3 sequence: CASSTLKDVNEQFF. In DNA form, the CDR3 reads TGTGCCAGTAGTACCCTAAAGGACGTTAATGAGCAGTTCTTC.

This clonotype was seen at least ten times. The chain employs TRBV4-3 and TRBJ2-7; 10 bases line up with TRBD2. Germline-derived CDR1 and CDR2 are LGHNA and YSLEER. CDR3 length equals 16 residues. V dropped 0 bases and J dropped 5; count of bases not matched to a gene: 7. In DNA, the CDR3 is TGCGCCAGCAGCCAAGACTCGGCTAGCGGGAGTGACGAGCAGTACTTC. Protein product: CASSQDSASGSDEQYF.

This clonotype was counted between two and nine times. The CDR3 spells CASRGTSGIVGEQFF. Here the CDR3 DNA reads TGTGCCAGCAGAGGGACTAGCGGTATTGTCGGTGAGCAGTTCTTC. The chain recombines TRBV28 with TRBJ2-1; 11 positions match TRBD2. The CDR3 is made up of 15 amino acids. After removal of 6 bases from V and 9 bases from J, the junction contained 10 bases not matched to a gene. Looked up from germline, CDR1 is MDHEN and CDR2 is SYDVKM.

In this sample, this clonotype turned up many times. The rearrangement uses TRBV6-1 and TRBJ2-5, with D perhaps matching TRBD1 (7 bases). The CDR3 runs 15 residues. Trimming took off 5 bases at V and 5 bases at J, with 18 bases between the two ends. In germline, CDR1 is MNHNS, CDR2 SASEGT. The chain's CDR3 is CASSQEGAGWETQYF. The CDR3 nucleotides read TGTGCCAGCAGTCAGGAGGGGGCCGGGTGGGAGACCCAGTACTTC.

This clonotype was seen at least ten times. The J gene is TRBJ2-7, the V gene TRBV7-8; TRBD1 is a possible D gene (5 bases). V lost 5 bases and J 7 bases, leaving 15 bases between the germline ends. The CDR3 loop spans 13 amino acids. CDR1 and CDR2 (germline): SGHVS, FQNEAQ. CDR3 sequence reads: CASSPGPPREQYF. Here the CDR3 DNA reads TGTGCCAGCAGCCCAGGGCCACCGCGGGAGCAGTACTTC.

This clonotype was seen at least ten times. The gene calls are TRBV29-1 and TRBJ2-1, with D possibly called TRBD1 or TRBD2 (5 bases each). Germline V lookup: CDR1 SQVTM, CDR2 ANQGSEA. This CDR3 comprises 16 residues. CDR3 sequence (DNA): TGCAGGACAGAACTGGGGACGCACCGCTCCTACAATGAGCAGTTCTTC. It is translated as CRTELGTHRSYNEQFF.

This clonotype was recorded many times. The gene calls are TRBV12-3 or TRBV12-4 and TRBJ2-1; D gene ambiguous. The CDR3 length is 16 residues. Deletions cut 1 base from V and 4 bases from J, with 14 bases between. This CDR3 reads CASSLDPDTRYNEQFF. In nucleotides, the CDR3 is TGTGCCAGCAGTTTAGACCCGGATACACGATACAATGAGCAGTTCTTC.

The CDR3 sequence: CASSQGGGGHTF. CDR3 coding DNA: TGTGCCAGCAGCCAGGGGGGAGGCGGCCACACCTTC. This chain uses TRBV7-6 with TRBJ1-2; 7 bases match TRBD1. V gave up 5 bases and J gave up 12 bases; unmatched junction bases: 9. This CDR3 comprises 12 residues. Germline V gene data show CDR1 as SGHVS and CDR2 as FNYEAQ.

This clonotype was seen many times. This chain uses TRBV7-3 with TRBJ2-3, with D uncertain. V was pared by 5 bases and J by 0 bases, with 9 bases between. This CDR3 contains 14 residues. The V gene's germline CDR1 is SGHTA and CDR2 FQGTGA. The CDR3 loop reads CASSPDLSTDTQYF. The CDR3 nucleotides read TGTGCCAGCAGCCCCGACCTTAGCACAGATACGCAGTATTTT.

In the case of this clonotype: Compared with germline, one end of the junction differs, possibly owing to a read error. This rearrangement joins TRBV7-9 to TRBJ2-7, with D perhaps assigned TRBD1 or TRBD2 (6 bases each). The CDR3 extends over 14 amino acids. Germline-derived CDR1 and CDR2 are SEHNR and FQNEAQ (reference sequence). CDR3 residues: CAGSPAGGLHEQYF. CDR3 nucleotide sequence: TGTGCCGGCAGCCCCGCCGGGGGCCTCCACGAGCAGTACTTC.

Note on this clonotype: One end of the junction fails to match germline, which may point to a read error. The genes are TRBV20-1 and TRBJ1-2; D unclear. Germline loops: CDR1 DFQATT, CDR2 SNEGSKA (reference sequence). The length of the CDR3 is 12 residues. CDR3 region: CSARDREYGSPF. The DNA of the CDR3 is TGCAGTGCTAGAGATAGGGAATATGGCTCCCCCTTC.

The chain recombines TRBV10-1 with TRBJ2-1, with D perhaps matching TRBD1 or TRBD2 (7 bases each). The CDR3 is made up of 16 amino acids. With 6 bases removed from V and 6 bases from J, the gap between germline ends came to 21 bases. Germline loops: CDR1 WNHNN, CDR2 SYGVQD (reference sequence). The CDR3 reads CASRQTGREEGNEQFF. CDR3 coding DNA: TGCGCCAGCAGACAGACAGGGAGGGAGGAGGGCAATGAGCAGTTCTTC.

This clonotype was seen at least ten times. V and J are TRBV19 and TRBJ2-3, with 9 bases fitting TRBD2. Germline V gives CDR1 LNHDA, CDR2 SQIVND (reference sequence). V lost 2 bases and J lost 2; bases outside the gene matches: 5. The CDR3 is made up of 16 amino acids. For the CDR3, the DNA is TGTGCCAGTAGTATAAGGGCTAGCGGGAACACAGATACGCAGTATTTT. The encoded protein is CASSIRASGNTDTQYF.